This T cell receptor (beta chain) appears in the sequencing data of a study of CD8+ T cells in alopecia areata. This CDR3 contains 15 residues. Germline lookup yields CDR1 SGHRS and CDR2 YFSETQ. V was cut by 0 bases and J by 2 bases, with 10 bases left in between. Study results and caveats: Normal scalp showed lower clonality than lesional scalp, especially alopecia totalis/universalis.

Treatment reported: oral pan-JAK inhibitor, 5-10 mg twice daily. The sorting of PBMCs gave CD4+ and CD8+ T cells. About this clone itself: The antigen is not known.

Reverse transcription of extracted RNA yielded cDNA, which provided the sequencing template. The table came from immunoSEQ multiplex PCR; TCRdb's copy has only in-frame clones and leaves some out. The sample records 150,000 to 200,000 clones, roughly 60% being singletons. The sequence came from a human donor with alopecia areata. This chain connects TRBV5-1 to TRBJ2-3; D gene unclear. This sample comprised CD4+ T cells sorted from blood, obtained at week 24, from a patient treated with tofacitinib. Written as DNA, the CDR3 is TGCGCCAGCAGCTTGGTAGGAGCTTTCACAGATACGCAGTATTTT. Amino acids: CASSLVGAFTDTQYF.